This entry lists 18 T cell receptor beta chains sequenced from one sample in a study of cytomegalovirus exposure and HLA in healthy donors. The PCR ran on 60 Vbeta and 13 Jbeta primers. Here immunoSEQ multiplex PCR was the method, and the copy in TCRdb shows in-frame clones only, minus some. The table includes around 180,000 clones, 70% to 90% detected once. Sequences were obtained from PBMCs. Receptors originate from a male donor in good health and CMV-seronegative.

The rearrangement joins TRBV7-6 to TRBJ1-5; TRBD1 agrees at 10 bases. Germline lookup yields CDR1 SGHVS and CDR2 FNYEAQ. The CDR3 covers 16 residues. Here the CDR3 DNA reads TGTGTAATTGAGGGGACAGGGGAAATTAGCAATCAGCCCCAGCATTTT. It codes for CVIEGTGEISNQPQHF. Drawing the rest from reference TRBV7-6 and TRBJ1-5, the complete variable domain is GAGVSQSPRYKVTKRGQDVALRCDPISGHVSLYWYRQALGQGPEFLTYFNYEAQQDKSGLPNDRFSAERPEGSISTLTIQRTEQRDSAMYRCVIEGTGEISNQPQHFGDGTRLSIL.

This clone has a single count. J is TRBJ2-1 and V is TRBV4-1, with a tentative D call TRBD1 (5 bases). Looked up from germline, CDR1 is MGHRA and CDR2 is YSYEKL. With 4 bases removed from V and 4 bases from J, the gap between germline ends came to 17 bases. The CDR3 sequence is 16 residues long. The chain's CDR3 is CASSPAPGRTYNEQFF. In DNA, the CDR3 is TGCGCCAGCAGCCCTGCTCCCGGGCGGACATACAATGAGCAGTTCTTC.

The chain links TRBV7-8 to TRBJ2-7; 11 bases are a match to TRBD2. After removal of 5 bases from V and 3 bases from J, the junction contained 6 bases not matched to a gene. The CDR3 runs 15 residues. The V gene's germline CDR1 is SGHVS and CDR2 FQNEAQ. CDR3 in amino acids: CASSGTSGRLYEQYF. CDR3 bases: TGTGCCAGCAGCGGAACTAGCGGGAGACTCTACGAGCAGTACTTC. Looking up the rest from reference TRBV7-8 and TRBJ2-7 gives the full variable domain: GAGVSQSPRYKVAKRGQDVALRCDPISGHVSLFWYQQALGQGPEFLTYFQNEAQLDKSGLPSDRFFAERPEGSVSTLKIQRTQQEDSAVYLCASSGTSGRLYEQYFGPGTRLTVT.

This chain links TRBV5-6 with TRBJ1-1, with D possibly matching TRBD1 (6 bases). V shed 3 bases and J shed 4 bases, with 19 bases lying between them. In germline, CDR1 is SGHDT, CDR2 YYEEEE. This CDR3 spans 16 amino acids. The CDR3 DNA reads TGTGCCAGCAGCTCCCAGGGGCTAGGGAAACGCACTGAAGCTTTCTTT. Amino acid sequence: CASSSQGLGKRTEAFF.

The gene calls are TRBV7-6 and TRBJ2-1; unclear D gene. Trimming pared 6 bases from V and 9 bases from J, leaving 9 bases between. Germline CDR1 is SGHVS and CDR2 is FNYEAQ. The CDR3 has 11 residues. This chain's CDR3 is CASRLNSEQFF. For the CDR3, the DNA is TGTGCCAGCAGGCTAAATAGTGAGCAGTTCTTC.

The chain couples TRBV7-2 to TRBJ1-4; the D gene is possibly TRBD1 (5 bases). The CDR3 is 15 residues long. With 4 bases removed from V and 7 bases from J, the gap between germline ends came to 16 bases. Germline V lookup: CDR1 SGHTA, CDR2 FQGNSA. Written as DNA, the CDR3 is TGTGCCAGCAGCTCTTCGGGGGGGTCGGGTGAAAAACTGTTTTTT. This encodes CASSSSGGSGEKLFF.

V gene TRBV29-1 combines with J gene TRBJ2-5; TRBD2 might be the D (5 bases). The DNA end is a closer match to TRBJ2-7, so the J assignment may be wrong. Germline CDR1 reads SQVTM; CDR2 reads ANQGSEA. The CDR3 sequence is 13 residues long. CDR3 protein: CSVVFEGSYEQYF. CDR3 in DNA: TGCAGCGTTGTCTTTGAGGGCTCCTACGAGCAGTACTTC.

The CDR3 DNA reads TGTGCCAGCAGTCCCGCGGGACAGGGAAGGATTGGGAATGAAAAACTGTTTTTT. It translates to CASSPAGQGRIGNEKLFF. The chain uses TRBV27 and TRBJ1-4; 9 nucleotides agree with TRBD1. V shed 5 bases and J 5 bases; nucleotides not matched to a gene: 15. In germline, CDR1 is MNHEY, CDR2 SMNVEV (reference sequence). The CDR3 covers 18 residues.

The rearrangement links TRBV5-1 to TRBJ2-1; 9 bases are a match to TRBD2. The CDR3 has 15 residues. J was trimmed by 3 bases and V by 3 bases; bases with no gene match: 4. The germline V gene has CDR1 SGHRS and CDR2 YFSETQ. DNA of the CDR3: TGCGCCAGCAGCTCGTCTAGCGGGGTCTACAATGAGCAGTTCTTC. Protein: CASSSSSGVYNEQFF.

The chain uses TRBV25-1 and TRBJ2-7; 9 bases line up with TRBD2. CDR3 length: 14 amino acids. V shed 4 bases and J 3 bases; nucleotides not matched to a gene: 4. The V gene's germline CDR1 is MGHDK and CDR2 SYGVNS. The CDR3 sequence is CASSGLAGNYEQYF. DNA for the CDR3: TGTGCCAGCAGTGGCCTAGCGGGGAACTACGAGCAGTACTTC.

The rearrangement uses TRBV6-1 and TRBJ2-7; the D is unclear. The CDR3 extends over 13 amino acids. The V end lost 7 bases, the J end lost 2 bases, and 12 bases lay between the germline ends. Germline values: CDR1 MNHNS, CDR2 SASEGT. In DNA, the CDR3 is TGTGCCAGCACAGACATGCCAACCTACGAGCAGTACTTC. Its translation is CASTDMPTYEQYF.

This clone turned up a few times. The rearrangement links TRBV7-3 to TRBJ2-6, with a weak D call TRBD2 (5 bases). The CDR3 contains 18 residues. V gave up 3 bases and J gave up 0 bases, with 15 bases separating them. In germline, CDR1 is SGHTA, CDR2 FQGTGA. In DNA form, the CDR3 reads TGTGCCAGCAGCTTCCGGCGAGGGCGGGCCTCTGGGGCCAACGTCCTGACTTTC. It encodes CASSFRRGRASGANVLTF.

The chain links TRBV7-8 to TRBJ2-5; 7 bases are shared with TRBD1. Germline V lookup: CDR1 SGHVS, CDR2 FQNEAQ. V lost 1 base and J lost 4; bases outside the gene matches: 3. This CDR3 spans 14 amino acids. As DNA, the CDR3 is TGTGCCAGCAGCTTAGTGGGGACAGCAGAGACCCAGTACTTC. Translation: CASSLVGTAETQYF.

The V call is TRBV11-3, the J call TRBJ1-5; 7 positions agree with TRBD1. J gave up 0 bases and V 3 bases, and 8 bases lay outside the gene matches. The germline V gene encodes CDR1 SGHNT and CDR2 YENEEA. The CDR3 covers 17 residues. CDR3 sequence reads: CASSFGTELYSNQPQHF. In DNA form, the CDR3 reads TGTGCCAGCAGCTTCGGGACAGAACTCTATAGCAATCAGCCCCAGCATTTT.

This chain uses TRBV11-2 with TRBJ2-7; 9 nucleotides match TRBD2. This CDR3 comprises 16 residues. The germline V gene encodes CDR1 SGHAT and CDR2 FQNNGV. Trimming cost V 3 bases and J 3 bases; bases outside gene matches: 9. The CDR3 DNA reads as TGTGCCAGCAGCTTGGGTAGCGGGAGTGGCGGCTACGAGCAGTACTTC. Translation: CASSLGSGSGGYEQYF.

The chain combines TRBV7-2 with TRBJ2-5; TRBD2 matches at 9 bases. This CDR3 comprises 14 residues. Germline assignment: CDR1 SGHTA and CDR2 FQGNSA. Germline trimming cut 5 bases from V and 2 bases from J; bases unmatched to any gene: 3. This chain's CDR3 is CASSRGGGQETQYF. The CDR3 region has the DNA TGTGCCAGCAGCCGCGGGGGGGGGCAAGAGACCCAGTACTTC.

In nucleotides, the CDR3 is TGCGCCAGCAGCCAAGAAGCAGACAGCTCCTATAATTCACCCCTCCACTTT. It encodes CASSQEADSSYNSPLHF. The chain joins TRBV4-1 to TRBJ1-6; perhaps TRBD1 as D (5 bases). The CDR3 runs to 17 residues. The germline V gene encodes CDR1 MGHRA and CDR2 YSYEKL. V was cut by 0 bases and J by 0 bases, with 9 bases left in between.

Written as DNA, the CDR3 is TGTGCCAGCAGCGACCCCAAGGGAGTTCTTTTGGATGAGCAGTTCTTC. It encodes CASSDPKGVLLDEQFF. The chain combines TRBV7-9 with TRBJ2-1; weak D call: TRBD2 (5 bases). CDR1 is SEHNR and CDR2 is FQNEAQ in the germline V gene (reference sequence). This CDR3 has 16 amino acids. V dropped 5 bases and J dropped 8 bases, with 22 bases sitting between them.